Each of the 29 T cell receptor beta chains below was sequenced from the same sample in a study of blood T cell repertoires in COVID-19. Only in-frame clones appear in the TCRdb table, and some are missing; sequencing was by immunoSEQ multiplex PCR. This table has around 87,000 clones, 75% to 85% appearing once. The sequencing input was peripheral blood. Receptors were obtained from a woman older than 75 with acute or convalescent COVID-19.

The chain employs TRBV6-5 and TRBJ1-2; no clear D gene. The germline V gene encodes CDR1 MNHEY and CDR2 SVGAGI. The V end lost 2 bases, the J end lost 8 bases, and 9 bases lay between the germline ends. The CDR3 extends over 12 amino acids. The CDR3 sequence: CASSYGQTGYTF. As DNA, the CDR3 is TGTGCCAGCAGTTACGGGCAGACGGGCTACACCTTC.

CDR3 nucleotide sequence: TGCGCCAGCAGCCAAGTTCCCCGGGTCCTGTTCGCGGGCTACACCTTC. Protein sequence: CASSQVPRVLFAGYTF. The J gene is TRBJ1-2, the V gene TRBV4-1; D not resolved. This CDR3 region has 16 residues. Between the trimmed V and J ends, which lost 1 base and 8 bases, there was a span of 20 bases. Per the germline V gene, CDR1 is MGHRA and CDR2 is YSYEKL.

Regarding this clone: The sample carries other DNA sequences with the same CDR3. The rearrangement uses TRBV12-3 or TRBV12-4 and TRBJ1-5; D call uncertain. The ends were cut back, 2 bases at V and 2 bases at J, with 4 bases in the middle. This CDR3 is 13 amino acids long. CDR3 DNA: TGTGCCAGCAGTTTAACGGGCAATCAGCCCCAGCATTTT. Protein product: CASSLTGNQPQHF.

This chain links TRBV20-1 with TRBJ2-7, with TRBD2 as a possible D gene (6 bases). The germline V and J ends were trimmed by 3 bases and 0 bases, with 18 bases remaining between them. Germline V lookup: CDR1 DFQATT, CDR2 SNEGSKA (reference sequence). CDR3 length: 16 residues. The CDR3 here is CSASAAISGSSYEQYF. The CDR3 nucleotides read TGCAGTGCTAGTGCCGCTATTAGCGGAAGCTCCTACGAGCAGTACTTC.

This chain connects TRBV13 to TRBJ2-3, with 8 bases that match TRBD2. J gave up 3 bases and V 3 bases, and 11 bases lay outside the gene matches. The CDR3 length is 17 residues. Looked up from germline, CDR1 is PRHDT and CDR2 is FYEKMQ (reference sequence). The CDR3 here is CASSLKSGGPLTDTQYF. CDR3 nucleotide sequence: TGTGCCAGCAGCTTGAAGTCGGGAGGGCCTTTGACAGATACGCAGTATTTT.

This chain links TRBV5-4 with TRBJ1-2, with 8 nucleotides matching TRBD1. Germline assignment: CDR1 SGHNT and CDR2 YYREEE (reference sequence). The CDR3 consists of 15 residues. Germline trimming cut 4 bases from V and 0 bases from J; bases unmatched to any gene: 5. The CDR3 DNA follows: TGTGCCAGCAGCGCTCGGACAGGGTCTAACTATGGCTACACCTTC. This sequence encodes CASSARTGSNYGYTF.

This clone was detected only once. This chain connects TRBV7-2 to TRBJ1-2; D possibly corresponds to TRBD1 (6 bases). The CDR3 is 14 residues long. Trimming cost V 3 bases and J 4 bases, with 12 bases left between them. The germline V gene encodes CDR1 SGHTA and CDR2 FQGNSA. CDR3 in amino acids: CASSFKGVGYGYTF. CDR3 DNA sequence: TGTGCCAGCAGCTTTAAGGGGGTCGGCTATGGCTACACCTTC.

This clone came up many times. V is TRBV2 and J is TRBJ1-2; maybe TRBD1 (5 bases). V gave up 0 bases and J gave up 5 bases, with 22 bases separating them. Germline V gives CDR1 SNHLY, CDR2 FYNNEI. The CDR3 totals 18 residues. CDR3 sequence (DNA): TGTGCCAGCAGTGAAGCGCTTCTATCACCAGGGCTGATATATGGCTACACCTTC. Its translation: CASSEALLSPGLIYGYTF.

This sequence joins TRBV18 and TRBJ1-1; D is uncertain. The CDR3 contains 12 residues. Trimming cost V 3 bases and J 11 bases, with 13 bases left between them. The V gene's germline CDR1 is KGHSH and CDR2 LQKENI. CDR3 residues: CASSPRGPNAFF. The CDR3 bases are TGTGCCAGCTCACCTAGAGGTCCCAATGCTTTCTTT.

This rearrangement joins TRBV18 to TRBJ1-3; D gene ambiguous. The V gene's germline CDR1 is KGHSH and CDR2 LQKENI. This CDR3 comprises 15 residues. The V and J ends lost 3 bases and 0 bases respectively, with 9 bases between them. Written as DNA, the CDR3 is TGTGCCAGCTCACCCCAGGTACACTCTGGAAACACCATATATTTT. This translates into CASSPQVHSGNTIYF.

The J gene is TRBJ2-1, the V gene TRBV4-1; D might be TRBD2 (6 bases). Germline loops: CDR1 MGHRA, CDR2 YSYEKL. Trimming stripped 1 base from V and 4 bases from J, with 14 bases between. The CDR3 is 16 amino acids. CDR3 nucleotide sequence: TGCGCCAGCAGCCAAGCCGGGACGGGGGTTTACAATGAGCAGTTCTTC. This translates into CASSQAGTGVYNEQFF.

The chain has TRBV30 and TRBJ1-5, with D maybe TRBD1 (5 bases). The CDR3 is 16 amino acids. Trimming left V 2 bases short and J 1 base short, with 15 bases between. CDR1 and CDR2 from the germline V gene are GTSNPN and SVGIG (reference sequence). The CDR3 is CAWSSPGGESNQPQHF. CDR3 bases: TGTGCCTGGAGTAGCCCGGGGGGTGAAAGCAATCAGCCCCAGCATTTT.

The chain recombines TRBV19 with TRBJ1-2, with D perhaps matching TRBD1 (6 bases). V lost 4 bases and J lost 0, with 12 bases in between. Per germline, CDR1 LNHDA and CDR2 SQIVND (reference sequence). The CDR3 totals 15 residues. The CDR3 sequence: CASSTGQIANYGYTF. The CDR3 coding sequence is TGTGCCAGTAGTACCGGACAGATAGCTAACTATGGCTACACCTTC.

A few counts support this clone. The chain recombines TRBV10-3 with TRBJ1-1, with D hard to call. Trimming removed 4 bases at V and 0 bases at J, with 9 bases between. The CDR3 consists of 14 residues. Germline lookup yields CDR1 ENHRY and CDR2 SYGVKD. In nucleotides, the CDR3 is TGTGCCATCAGTGGGGGAGACTTGAACACTGAAGCTTTCTTT. Translated: CAISGGDLNTEAFF.

The genes are TRBV6-2 or TRBV6-3 and TRBJ1-1; 8 bases agree with TRBD1. V dropped 5 bases and J dropped 6; count of bases not matched to a gene: 8. The germline V gene has CDR1 MNHEY and CDR2 SVGEGT. This CDR3 spans 14 amino acids. This chain's CDR3 is CASSANRGRSEAFF. In DNA, the CDR3 is TGTGCCAGCAGTGCTAACAGGGGGAGGTCTGAAGCTTTCTTT.

This rearrangement joins TRBV4-3 to TRBJ1-2, with D perhaps matching TRBD1 (5 bases). In germline, CDR1 is LGHNA, CDR2 YSLEER. V was shortened by 5 bases and J by 8 bases, with 18 bases between the two germline ends. The CDR3 runs 14 residues. In DNA form, the CDR3 reads TGCGCCAGCAGCTCCCAGGGTGCCGAGCTCGGCTACACCTTC. Protein product: CASSSQGAELGYTF.

This clone has only a few counts. The chain couples TRBV5-6 to TRBJ2-1; no definite D call. The CDR3 totals 15 residues. The V gene lost 1 base and the J gene lost 3 bases, with 11 bases spanning the gap. Germline CDR1 reads SGHDT; CDR2 reads YYEEEE. CDR3 region: CASSLYSLDYNEQFF. The CDR3, as DNA: TGTGCCAGCAGCTTGTATTCTTTAGACTACAATGAGCAGTTCTTC.

DNA of the CDR3: TGCAGCGTTGCCCGCGGGGGGGCGGGGAATGAGCAGTTCTTC. Translated: CSVARGGAGNEQFF. The chain uses TRBV29-1 and TRBJ2-1; 9 bases are a match to TRBD2. The V and J ends lost 4 bases and 7 bases, in that order; junction bases with no gene match: 8. The CDR3 consists of 14 residues. Germline assignment: CDR1 SQVTM and CDR2 ANQGSEA.

This clone has only one observation. The CDR3 is CASSRSGTQDTEAFF. CDR3 sequence (DNA): TGTGCCAGCAGCCGATCCGGGACACAGGACACTGAAGCTTTCTTT. The chain uses TRBV5-4 and TRBJ1-1; TRBD1 might be the D (6 bases). This CDR3 is built from 15 residues. Trimming cost V 4 bases and J 3 bases, with 16 bases left between them. Germline V gives CDR1 SGHNT, CDR2 YYREEE (reference sequence).

The J gene is TRBJ2-1, the V gene TRBV21-1; TRBD2 is taken as the D call from the table, unchecked against the DNA. TRBV21-1 corresponds to a pseudogene. This CDR3 is built from 15 residues. The CDR3 spells CASSNDGSSYNEQFF. CDR3 nucleotide sequence: TGTGCCAGCAGCAATGACGGGAGCTCCTACAATGAGCAGTTCTTC.

The chain joins TRBV11-2 to TRBJ1-2; 10 nucleotides agree with TRBD1. This CDR3 has 13 amino acids. Germline lookup yields CDR1 SGHAT and CDR2 FQNNGV. Losses at the gene ends were 6 bases for V and 8 bases for J; bases not matched to a gene: 6. CDR3 sequence (DNA): TGTGCCAGCAGGAGACAGGGGGCGAGCGGCTACACCTTC. This translates into CASRRQGASGYTF.

The chain employs TRBV7-2 and TRBJ2-7, with 10 bases fitting TRBD2. V shed 1 base, J shed 3 bases, and the junction held 12 bases outside the gene matches. Germline loops: CDR1 SGHTA, CDR2 FQGNSA. The CDR3 length is 18 residues. The CDR3 reads CASSLVPLAGVEVYEQYF. DNA for the CDR3: TGTGCCAGCAGCTTAGTGCCTCTAGCGGGAGTAGAGGTCTACGAGCAGTACTTC.

The DNA of the CDR3 is TGTGCCAGCAGCTCCCAGGGGACGAGTAGTTCACCCCTCCACTTT. The encoded protein is CASSSQGTSSSPLHF. The gene calls are TRBV7-9 and TRBJ1-6, with D perhaps matching TRBD1 (6 bases). CDR1 is SEHNR and CDR2 is FQNEAQ in the germline V gene (reference sequence). Trimming removed 4 bases at V and 9 bases at J, with 16 bases between. The CDR3 is 15 residues long.

V gene TRBV7-8 combines with J gene TRBJ1-6, with 8 bases aligning to TRBD1. The CDR3 has 16 residues. Germline values: CDR1 SGHVS, CDR2 FQNEAQ. V lost 1 base, J lost 6 bases, and 5 bases stayed unmatched. This CDR3 reads CASSLGTGSFNSPLHF. The DNA of the CDR3 is TGTGCCAGCAGCTTAGGGACAGGGAGTTTTAATTCACCCCTCCACTTT.

The chain couples TRBV4-2 to TRBJ1-5, with D tentatively TRBD1 (5 bases). CDR3 size: 15 residues. Germline V gene sequence: CDR1 LGHNA, CDR2 YNFKEQ. The V and J ends lost 0 bases and 5 bases respectively, with 11 bases between them. The CDR3 loop reads CASSQDWGVDQPQHF. DNA for the CDR3: TGTGCCAGCAGCCAAGATTGGGGGGTTGATCAGCCCCAGCATTTT.

CDR3 nucleotides: TGTGCCAGCAGCCCGAGCCCCAATGAGCAGTTCTTC. Amino acids: CASSPSPNEQFF. The V call is TRBV3-1 (or the pseudogene TRBV3-2), the J call TRBJ2-1; D gene ambiguous. Germline V lookup: CDR1 LGHDT, CDR2 YNNKEL (reference sequence). This CDR3 has 12 residues. Between the trimmed V and J ends, which lost 4 bases and 6 bases, there was a span of 7 bases.

In this sample, this clone turned up a few times. The V call is TRBV6-5, the J call TRBJ1-6; TRBD1 might be the D (6 bases). Germline V lookup: CDR1 MNHEY, CDR2 SVGAGI. V lost 6 bases and J lost 7, with 13 bases in between. The CDR3 has 14 amino acids. CDR3 sequence: CASRTGTTNSPLHF. The CDR3 DNA reads TGTGCCAGCAGAACCGGGACAACAAATTCACCCCTCCACTTT.

The CDR3, as DNA: TGTGCCACCCGAGACAGTAATAGTGAGCAGTTCTTC. Its protein is CATRDSNSEQFF. V is TRBV28 and J is TRBJ2-1, with a possible D match to TRBD1 (5 bases). This CDR3 contains 12 residues. The germline gives CDR1 MDHEN, CDR2 SYDVKM. Between the trimmed V and J ends, which lost 10 bases and 9 bases, there was a span of 16 bases.

This sequence joins TRBV6-2 or TRBV6-3 and TRBJ2-1; 10 positions match TRBD1. V lost 6 bases and J lost 4; bases outside the gene matches: 9. CDR3 length: 16 residues. Germline lookup yields CDR1 MNHEY and CDR2 SVGEGT. CDR3 region: CASSLRTGGGYNEQFF. In DNA form, the CDR3 reads TGTGCCAGCAGCCTTCGGACAGGGGGAGGTTACAATGAGCAGTTCTTC.